This TCR beta chain was identified during a study of cytomegalovirus exposure and HLA in healthy donors listed by TCRdb under 2017. Context from the whole study: An earlier analysis of about 530 of the donors reported under 300 Gb of sequence data and 117 million unique TCR beta sequences obtained from around 180 million T cells. Several DR-DQ haplotypes were treated as single units for association and clustering because of strong linkage in the cohort. The T cell repertoires of 666 subjects were profiled by immunosequencing and related to cytomegalovirus serostatus. To study patterns of TCR occurrence, a later analysis re-analyzed previously published TCR beta repertoires from around 700 donors and added high-resolution HLA genotyping. An earlier analysis of 587 of the donors used high-throughput TCR beta sequencing to judge whether each TCR beta V gene segment behaved as functional or pseudogenic. Approximately 300 gigabases of sequencing data and 91 million or so unique TCR sequences made up an early release that covered approximately 650 HLA-typed donors. A separate validation cohort of roughly 110 different subjects was used in addition to the approximately 640-subject first cohort. The study aimed to test whether signatures of past pathogen exposure could be identified by cataloging public T cell receptors. Both class I and class II loci were covered by HLA typing, at four-digit resolution. Donor age, sex, ethnicity and CMV serostatus were collected together with the repertoire data. In the later analysis, no new phenotypic data were used to find candidate immune exposures; instead, reliance was placed on TCR beta sequences and their occurrence across donors. Typing coverage varied by locus: about 620-630 donors for A, B, C, DRB1 and DQB1; roughly 510 for DQA1; more than 600 for DPA1; 450 to 480 for DPB1. The genetic ancestry cluster associated with self-reported Caucasian donors included around four fifths of the roughly 400 genotyped donors. All discovery cohort repertoires had been generated on a single sequencing platform. Among some 400 genotyped donors of the cohort, an average of around 220,000 unique TCR beta nucleotide sequences was sequenced per donor, of which roughly 17% were non-productive. To predict cytomegalovirus infection status, the study combined high-throughput TCR immunosequencing, statistical association of individual TCRs with disease status, and machine learning. Genome-wide SNP genotypes for about 65% of the 666 donors were used in a later genetic analysis, which treated that subset as a discovery cohort.

From the cysteine through the phenylalanine, the CDR3 covers 12 amino acids. The CDR3 DNA has 36 bases and is translated from base 1. Trimming costs V 2 bases and J 3 bases, and their ends lie 8 bases apart. Via the germline V gene, CDR1 is SQVTM and CDR2 ANQGSEA. In total, roughly 710 healthy bone marrow donors made up the cohort. Cohort members were all nominally healthy when sampled, although unrecorded immune exposures were likely present. The donor was CMV seronegative and belonged to the group of over 300 seronegative cohort members. Every donor gave a peripheral blood sample, and the peripheral blood mononuclear cells from that sample were used for TCR beta sequencing. Genomic DNA was extracted from the blood cell samples with the Qiagen DNeasy Blood Extraction Kit. Comment on this clone: The antigen this receptor binds is unknown. No base qualities exist here, and no much larger clone lies one base off it. Other nucleotide sequences from this sample produce the same CDR3.

The paper as a whole reports these results and caveats: Because HLA typing was unavailable for some donors at each locus, only the typed subset was used in association tests. According to a later analysis, parvovirus B19, influenza, CMV and Epstein-Barr virus appeared linked to several top co-occurrence clusters. A later analysis associated 15,000 to 20,000 TCR beta sequences with specific HLA alleles at a false discovery rate of 0.05. The classifier was reported to diagnose cytomegalovirus status with high specificity and sensitivity in both the original cohort and the validation cohort. In a later analysis, HLA-associated TCR beta chains were found to be more clonally expanded and to have lower generation probabilities than equally common non-associated chains. An association between a missense DCLRE1C variant and V-gene and J-gene trimming of TCR beta chains was found in a later genetic analysis and replicated in an independent cohort. Assigning TCR associations to individual alleles was difficult when HLA alleles, especially DR and DQ, strongly co-occurred. In vitro tests confirmed that a few of the cytomegalovirus-associated TCR beta chains recognize cytomegalovirus antigens. This cohort had only TCR beta chains sequenced, and the lack of alpha or paired-chain data limited which features could be detected. A group of highly shared sequence variants was considered likely to be a technical artifact of the sequencing pipeline. According to a later genetic analysis, donors in an Asian-associated ancestry cluster had fewer N-insertions in productive TCRs than the approximately 650-donor mean. A further reported finding was that TCR beta sequences accurately predicted the HLA-A and HLA-B alleles for most subjects in the first cohort. The 87-base-pair reads could not distinguish some IMGT-functional V segments, including TRBV6-2 and TRBV6-3, so those segments were excluded. Correlated functional status among segregating V segments might be attributable to linkage disequilibrium, but an unknown experimental factor could not be ruled out. The authors suggested that the approach could potentially be generalized to other disease states and immunological phenotypes. Roughly uniform sequencing depth across donors was assumed in presence/absence analyses, although this assumption may not hold. The only immune exposure information available for the cohort was CMV serostatus. In an earlier analysis of some 500 of the donors, most TCR beta V segments appeared in productive rearrangements about 87% or about 30% of the time, broadly matching IMGT annotations. A later analysis found that TCR association rates varied across HLA loci, with DRB1 alleles showing the most associated TCRs and HLA-C alleles the fewest. Roughly 15 rarely observed V segments, including chromosome 9 orphons, were excluded from the earlier analysis of about 500 of the donors because counts were too low. According to a later analysis, most CMV-associated TCR beta chains appeared to be HLA-restricted, and the HLA associations seemed to be driven largely by CMV exposure. The study listed approximately 150 TCR beta chains as associated with cytomegalovirus. Most TCR sequences were observed very rarely across donors, whereas some public TCRs were present in many individuals.

The library was produced with the immunoSEQ multiplex PCR assay. A mixture of 60 forward primers for TCR Vbeta segments and 13 reverse primers for TCR Jbeta segments was used in the multiplex PCR. The CDR3 region of rearranged TCR beta genes was amplified from genomic DNA with a multiplex PCR assay. The amplified TCR beta libraries were sequenced on the Illumina HiSeq System as 87-base-pair reads. The authors' pipeline ran thus. In a later analysis, some 80 million unique TCR beta chains were counted across the 500 to 850 repertoires, and roughly 10 million of these chains were shared by at least two donors. Raw reads were error-corrected and collapsed into unique sequences with a nearest-neighbor algorithm that merged closely related sequences to remove PCR and sequencing errors. V, D and J gene segments were assigned by aligning CDR3 sequences to IMGT reference sequences. For a sequence to be retained, at least a six-nucleotide match to both a V gene segment and a J gene segment was required. Rearrangements were called productive when the CDR3 lacked stop codons and stayed in frame with V and J; all others were non-productive. CDR3 was defined according to IMGT convention as the region running from the second conserved V-encoded cysteine to the conserved J-encoded phenylalanine. Sequences without an unambiguous match to a single V gene segment were excluded from the earlier analysis of several hundred of the donors. In an earlier analysis of several hundred of the donors, V segments were called functional above 56.7% productive rearrangements and were called segregating when the between-donor standard deviation exceeded 5%. A statistical classification framework was built to diagnose cytomegalovirus status from the catalog of TCR beta chain sequences. In a later analysis, V and J genes were assigned by comparing TCR nucleotide sequences against IMGT/GENE-DB human TR gene sequences. A later analysis assigned CDR3 sequences and most-parsimonious VDJ recombination scenarios with the TCRdist pipeline. In a later analysis, each TCR beta chain was defined by its CDR3 amino acid sequence together with its V-gene family, and reads without a unique V-gene family were excluded. To address suspected cross-contamination and a sequencing artifact, a later analysis removed roughly 580 highly shared, low-generation-probability nucleotide sequences. In a later analysis, a clonal expansion index for each public chain was calculated from normalized within-repertoire ranks of inferred template counts. In a later analysis, generation probabilities were computed with a VDJ recombination model fitted to out-of-frame rearrangements, and the resulting probabilities were checked against IGoR. In a later analysis, hypergeometric tests were used to score TCR-TCR, TCR-HLA and TCR-CMV co-occurrence, with a repertoire-size bias correction applied to TCR pairs. A later analysis estimated false discovery rates by permuting HLA or CMV assignments 20 times. In a later analysis, co-occurring TCRs were grouped using DBSCAN, and TCRdist sequence similarity was added for clustering within HLA-allele-positive subsets. Co-occurrence clustering excluded repertoires with fewer than 30,000 or more than 120,000 public chains, plus five with anomalous nucleotide sharing. This is the immuneACCESS table as TCRdb keeps it, with only in-frame sequences that have V and J called. A part of the clones is gone; compared with another copy, unresolved V genes explain less than half, and the rest is unexplained. V and J calls plus clone size are reproduced from that table; the DNA served to infer D and trimming. This sample is represented by some 120,000 clones; around 77% of them were singletons. Around 1.2% of the sample is taken by the ten largest.

The specimen was PBMCs. This clonotype was sampled from a man in his fifties in good health and CMV-seronegative. The chain is encoded by TRBV29-1 joined to TRBJ2-7; TRBD1 is a weak D gene call, 6 bases matching. The CDR3 amino acid sequence is: CSVETDSYEQYF. At the DNA level, the sequence is TGCAGCGTTGAAACGGACAGCTACGAGCAGTACTTC.